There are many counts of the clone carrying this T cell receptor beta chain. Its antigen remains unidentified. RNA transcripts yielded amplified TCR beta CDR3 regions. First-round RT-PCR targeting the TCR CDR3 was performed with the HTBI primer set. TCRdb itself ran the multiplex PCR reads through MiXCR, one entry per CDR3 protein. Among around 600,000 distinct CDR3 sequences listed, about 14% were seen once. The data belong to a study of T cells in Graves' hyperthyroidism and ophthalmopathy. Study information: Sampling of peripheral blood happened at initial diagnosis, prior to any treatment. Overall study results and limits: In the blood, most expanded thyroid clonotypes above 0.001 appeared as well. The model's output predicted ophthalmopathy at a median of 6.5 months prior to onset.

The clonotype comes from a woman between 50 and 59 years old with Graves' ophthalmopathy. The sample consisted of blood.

The CDR3 is CATTRLAAQETQYF. The CDR3 DNA reads TGTGCCACTACTAGACTAGCGGCGCAAGAGACCCAGTACTTC. The chain uses TRBV15 and TRBJ2-5; 9 positions agree with TRBD2. Germline-derived CDR1 and CDR2 are LNHNV and YYDKDF (reference sequence). Germline trimming cut 9 bases from V and 2 bases from J; bases unmatched to any gene: 7. The CDR3 runs 14 residues.